The rows below give T cell receptor beta chains drawn from one sample of a study of blood T cell repertoires in COVID-19. Produced via immunoSEQ multiplex PCR; TCRdb's table is partial and in-frame only. The sample records about 120,000 clones, 55% to 75% being singletons. The sample taken for sequencing was peripheral blood. Receptors originate from a woman in her 70s with acute or convalescent COVID-19. CDR3s include the opening cysteine and the closing phenylalanine or tryptophan. D genes are given only for firm matches. Some rows have no size entry. The others give once, few or many, or a class for an expanded clone.

d_call: TRBD1; j_call: TRBJ2-2; v_call: TRBV5-6; clone_size: -; cdr3_aa: CASSLGDRGSGELFF; cdr3_nt: TGTGCCAGCAGCCTCGGGGACAGGGGTTCCGGGGAGCTGTTTTTT
d_call: TRBD1; j_call: TRBJ1-2; v_call: TRBV28; clone_size: -; cdr3_aa: CASSFALGGARYGGYTF; cdr3_nt: TGTGCCAGCAGTTTCGCGCTAGGGGGCGCAAGGTATGGTGGCTACACCTTC
d_call: TRBD1; j_call: TRBJ1-1; v_call: TRBV4-1; clone_size: -; cdr3_aa: CASRHLGQGRTEAFF; cdr3_nt: TGCGCCAGCAGGCATCTAGGACAGGGGAGGACTGAAGCTTTCTTT
d_call: TRBD1; j_call: TRBJ2-2; v_call: TRBV14; clone_size: -; cdr3_aa: CASSQWTGPGELFF; cdr3_nt: TGTGCCAGCAGCCAATGGACAGGGCCCGGGGAGCTGTTTTTT
d_call: -; j_call: TRBJ1-1; v_call: TRBV28; clone_size: few; cdr3_aa: CASSFAGAGTEAFF; cdr3_nt: TGTGCCAGCAGTTTTGCGGGTGCGGGCACTGAAGCTTTCTTT
d_call: TRBD1; j_call: TRBJ1-2; v_call: TRBV28; clone_size: -; cdr3_aa: CAHNSGTGPRSF; cdr3_nt: TGTGCCCACAACTCCGGGACAGGGCCGAGAAGCTTC
d_call: TRBD2; j_call: TRBJ2-2; v_call: TRBV11-3; clone_size: -; cdr3_aa: CASSLKLAVAGELFF; cdr3_nt: TGTGCCAGCAGCTTAAAACTAGCGGTGGCCGGGGAGCTGTTTTTT
d_call: -; j_call: TRBJ1-1; v_call: TRBV2; clone_size: few; cdr3_aa: CASSPNSNTEAFF; cdr3_nt: TGTGCCAGCAGCCCTAATTCGAACACTGAAGCTTTCTTT
d_call: TRBD1; j_call: TRBJ1-6; v_call: TRBV4-1; clone_size: -; cdr3_aa: CASSQGTGPNSPLHF; cdr3_nt: TGCGCCAGCAGCCAAGGGACAGGGCCGAATTCACCCCTCCACTTT
d_call: TRBD2; j_call: TRBJ2-1; v_call: TRBV9; clone_size: -; cdr3_aa: CASSDGTSSDNEQFF; cdr3_nt: TGTGCCAGCAGTGACGGGACTAGTAGTGACAATGAGCAGTTCTTC
d_call: -; j_call: TRBJ1-1; v_call: TRBV7-9; clone_size: once; cdr3_aa: CASSLERAVNTEAFF; cdr3_nt: TGTGCCAGCAGCTTAGAGCGGGCGGTGAACACTGAAGCTTTCTTT
d_call: TRBD1; j_call: TRBJ1-4; v_call: TRBV19; clone_size: -; cdr3_aa: CASSTTGGSGEKLFF; cdr3_nt: TGTGCCAGTAGTACAACAGGGGGCTCGGGTGAAAAACTGTTTTTT
d_call: TRBD1; j_call: TRBJ2-1; v_call: TRBV9; clone_size: -; cdr3_aa: CASSAQGYPNNEQFF; cdr3_nt: TGTGCCAGCAGCGCACAGGGGTACCCTAACAATGAGCAGTTCTTC